The source of this T cell receptor (beta chain) is a study of blood T cell repertoires in COVID-19 (dated by TCRdb to about 2020). About the study as a whole: Samples from collaborators originated in the United States, Italy and Spain and spanned both the acute and convalescent phases of COVID-19. The prospective study material was composed of cDNA or gDNA derived from T cells, B-cell-depleted T cells, or PBMCs. The repertoires were released in a freely available public database intended as a resource for research on the immune response to SARS-CoV-2. Where available, HLA class I and class II types were obtained from metadata supplied by the sample provider rather than from assay-based typing. Deeply sampled blood TCRbeta repertoires from subjects exposed to, actively infected with, or recovered from COVID-19 were included in the dataset. Samples were obtained from the ongoing ImmuneRACE study (first 160 participants) and from about 1,300 subjects provided by 6 global collaborators. The sample metadata nearly always contained a de-identified subject ID, COVID-19 status, age in years and sex.

Collaborating institutions collected whole blood in K2EDTA tubes following their own protocols. For TCRbeta analysis, collaborators shipped samples in one of three forms: frozen whole blood, isolated PBMCs, or DNA extracted from either of those sample types. CDR1 and CDR2, looked up from the germline V gene, are MNHEY and SVGEGT. Reading from cysteine to phenylalanine, the CDR3 counts 14 amino acids. The retained sequence is limited to the CDR3, 42 bases, with the frame set at the first base. Ends trimmed: V by 2 bases, J by 7 bases; bases unmatched to a gene: 7. TCRbeta CDR3 regions were amplified from genomic DNA using the immunoSEQ Assay, a bias-controlled multiplex PCR. The source study handled its data this way. Within the assay, amplification of reference gene primers was used to estimate how many nucleated cells each sample contained. To quantify the absolute abundance of each unique TCRbeta CDR3 rearrangement, sequence reads were collapsed and filtered. For each sample, productive Simpson clonality was calculated as the square root of Simpson's diversity index across productive rearrangements. This immuneACCESS table, as held by TCRdb, lists in-frame sequences with V and J called but not all clones. Of the missing ones, under half trace to an unresolved V gene in checked studies; the others have no known cause. V and J calls and clone size are given by that table; D and trimming were obtained from the DNA. The sample data list 90,000 or so clones, and 90% of these were observed just once. Of the sample, roughly 4.5% is held by the ten largest clones.

Regarding this clone: No antigen is known for it. No quality values exist for individual bases; no much larger clone is one base distant.

The paper as a whole reports these results and caveats: The amount of clinical and demographic metadata varied by source and participant and was provided uncurated.

Specimen: peripheral blood. Rearrangement joined TRBV6-2 or TRBV6-3 to TRBJ2-5; 7 of the junction bases match TRBD1. The receptor's source is a woman of 80 years or more with active or convalescent COVID-19. The nucleotide sequence is TGTGCCAGCAGTTACCTGACAGGGCCGAGGACCCAGTACTTC. This encodes CASSYLTGPRTQYF.